Below, 22 T cell receptor beta chains from the same sample are listed, as sequenced in a study of shared clonotypes between healthy human individuals. Sequencing was performed with immunoSEQ multiplex PCR; in TCRdb, only in-frame clones are kept and a portion is missing. The table includes more than 2,000,000 clones, approximately 93% detected once. What was sequenced was naive CD4+ T cells from PBMCs. Noted subset: CD45RA+ positively selected. The receptors were sampled from a man aged 18-30 years in good health. Some clones in this sample may be carry-over from other donors' samples.

The chain joins TRBV28 to TRBJ2-7; 11 nucleotides agree with TRBD1. J lost 5 bases, V lost 5 bases, and 8 bases had no gene match. The CDR3 runs to 15 residues. The germline V gene encodes CDR1 MDHEN and CDR2 SYDVKM. Here the CDR3 DNA reads TGTGCCAGCAGTGGGGCTCGGACAGGGGGCGACGAGCAGTACTTC. Residues: CASSGARTGGDEQYF.

The rearrangement joins TRBV28 to TRBJ1-1, with a tentative D call TRBD1 (6 bases). Looked up from germline, CDR1 is MDHEN and CDR2 is SYDVKM. V gave up 5 bases and J gave up 5 bases, with 15 bases separating them. The CDR3 is 14 residues long. CDR3 residues: CASSVRWGRTEAFF. The CDR3 DNA sequence: TGTGCCAGCAGTGTACGGTGGGGGCGGACTGAAGCTTTCTTT.

V and J are TRBV7-9 and TRBJ2-5; 7 nucleotides agree with TRBD1. With V trimmed by 1 base and J by 5 bases, 10 bases remained unmatched. Germline V gene lookup returns CDR1 SEHNR and CDR2 FQNEAQ (reference sequence). The CDR3 runs to 16 residues. In DNA form, the CDR3 reads TGTGCCAGCAGCTTAGGGCAGGGGGTTCGTGTTGAGACCCAGTACTTC. Its protein product is CASSLGQGVRVETQYF.

The V call is TRBV7-2, the J call TRBJ2-3; 9 nucleotides line up with TRBD1. Germline values: CDR1 SGHTA, CDR2 FQGNSA. There are 16 residues in the CDR3. Unmatched junction bases numbered 10, after V lost 3 bases and J lost 6 bases. CDR3 residues: CASSLVGTGSGDTQYF. CDR3 in DNA: TGTGCCAGCAGCTTGGTGGGGACAGGGAGTGGCGATACGCAGTATTTT.

The V and J genes are TRBV5-1 and TRBJ2-2; D gene uncertain. CDR3 length: 14 amino acids. Trimming took 4 bases from V and 7 from J, leaving 14 bases between them. Germline CDR1 reads SGHRS; CDR2 reads YFSETQ. DNA of the CDR3: TGCGCCAGCAGCCTGGAAAGAATAGACGGGGAGCTGTTTTTT. Translated: CASSLERIDGELFF.

This chain connects TRBV28 to TRBJ2-7, with D unclear. With 6 bases removed from V and 4 bases from J, the gap between germline ends came to 25 bases. CDR3 length equals 17 residues. Germline CDR1 is MDHEN and CDR2 is SYDVKM. In DNA form, the CDR3 reads TGTGCCAGCAGATCATCCCGGACCGTTTCCCTGGGGTACGAGCAGTACTTC. Residues: CASRSSRTVSLGYEQYF.

The chain is built from TRBV27 and TRBJ1-4, with TRBD1 as a possible D gene (5 bases). V was pared by 0 bases and J by 8 bases, with 13 bases between. The CDR3 is 15 amino acids. Germline V gene sequence: CDR1 MNHEY, CDR2 SMNVEV (reference sequence). CDR3: CASSLSPGGGEKLFF. The CDR3 DNA follows: TGTGCCAGCAGTTTATCCCCCGGGGGAGGAGAAAAACTGTTTTTT. The complete variable domain, with remaining parts taken from reference TRBV27 and TRBJ1-4, reads EAQVTQNPRYLITVTGKKLTVTCSQNMNHEYMSWYRQDPGLGLRQIYYSMNVEVTDKGDVPEGYKVSRKEKRNFPLILESPSPNQTSLYFCASSLSPGGGEKLFFGSGTQLSVL.

The chain joins TRBV5-4 to TRBJ2-7, with 7 bases matching TRBD2. V lost 4 bases, J lost 2 bases, and 0 bases stayed unmatched. CDR3 length: 12 amino acids. Germline V gives CDR1 SGHNT, CDR2 YYREEE (reference sequence). Here the CDR3 DNA reads TGTGCCAGCAGCCGGGGGGCCTACGAGCAGTACTTC. Translation: CASSRGAYEQYF.

This chain connects TRBV7-9 to TRBJ2-7, with 7 bases aligning to TRBD1. Germline lookup yields CDR1 SEHNR and CDR2 FQNEAQ (reference sequence). Unmatched junction bases numbered 9, after V lost 6 bases and J lost 4 bases. This CDR3 spans 14 amino acids. This CDR3 reads CASSPFTQGYEQYF. DNA for the CDR3: TGTGCCAGCAGTCCATTCACACAGGGGTACGAGCAGTACTTC.

CDR3 nucleotide sequence: TGTGCCAGCAGCCCCCTTGGCCAGACCGTCACAGATACGCAGTATTTT. Protein sequence: CASSPLGQTVTDTQYF. The V gene is TRBV7-2, the J gene TRBJ2-3, with D unresolved. This CDR3 contains 16 residues. V was shortened by 5 bases and J by 2 bases, with 17 bases between the two germline ends. In germline, CDR1 is SGHTA, CDR2 FQGNSA.

This clone was seen more than once but under ten times. The chain links TRBV28 to TRBJ1-1; D possibly corresponds to TRBD1 (6 bases). Germline-derived CDR1 and CDR2 are MDHEN and SYDVKM. The CDR3 is made up of 11 amino acids. CDR3 sequence reads: CVTGRNTEAFF. In DNA form, the CDR3 reads TGTGTAACAGGGAGGAACACTGAAGCTTTCTTT.

The rearrangement joins TRBV5-8 to TRBJ1-2, with D tentatively TRBD1 (6 bases). Trimming shortened V by 2 bases and J by 4 bases, and 12 bases separated the two germline ends. CDR3 length: 14 residues. Germline CDR1 is SGHTS and CDR2 is YDEGEE. This CDR3 reads CASSFGQGIYGYTF. The CDR3 DNA reads TGTGCCAGCAGCTTCGGGCAGGGGATCTATGGCTACACCTTC.

J is TRBJ2-3 and V is TRBV20-1; D call uncertain. Germline CDR1 reads DFQATT; CDR2 reads SNEGSKA (reference sequence). The CDR3 loop spans 11 amino acids. V lost 6 bases, J lost 5 bases, and 9 bases lay in between. The CDR3 is CSADSKDTQYF. CDR3 bases: TGCAGTGCAGACTCCAAAGATACGCAGTATTTT.

The chain is built from TRBV6-4 and TRBJ2-1; D perhaps matches TRBD1 (5 bases). Trimming left V 6 bases short and J 5 bases short, with 17 bases between. Per the germline V gene, CDR1 is MRHNA and CDR2 is SNTAGT. This CDR3 region has 15 residues. The CDR3 region is CASRYVAGIHNEQFF. For the CDR3, the DNA is TGTGCCAGCAGATACGTTGCAGGGATACACAATGAGCAGTTCTTC.

The chain has TRBV4-3 and TRBJ2-2; D may be TRBD2 (5 bases). With 3 bases removed from V and 5 bases from J, the gap between germline ends came to 10 bases. The CDR3 length is 14 residues. The germline V gene has CDR1 LGHNA and CDR2 YSLEER. The CDR3 nucleotides are TGCGCCAGCAGCCACGGGGAAAGGACCGGGGAGCTGTTTTTT. Its protein product is CASSHGERTGELFF.

The CDR3 protein is CASSLGGRVYEQYF. DNA of the CDR3: TGTGCCAGCAGCTTGGGGGGGCGCGTGTACGAGCAGTACTTC. The chain recombines TRBV5-5 with TRBJ2-7, with D maybe TRBD1 (6 bases). From germline, CDR1 is SGHKS and CDR2 YYEKEE (reference sequence). With 0 bases removed from V and 4 bases from J, the gap between germline ends came to 11 bases. There are 14 residues in the CDR3.

This clone was recorded only once. The chain is built from TRBV27 and TRBJ1-4; tentatively, D is TRBD1 (5 bases). Trimming took 7 bases from V and 3 from J, leaving 15 bases between them. The germline CDR1 and CDR2 sequences are MNHEY and SMNVEV (reference sequence). The CDR3 spans 15 residues. CDR3 residues: CASKYDRLSNEKLFF. In DNA form, the CDR3 reads TGTGCCAGCAAATATGACAGACTCTCTAATGAAAAACTGTTTTTT.

This chain connects TRBV4-2 to TRBJ2-3; D uncertain. The CDR3 length is 14 residues. The germline V gene has CDR1 LGHNA and CDR2 YNFKEQ. The V and J ends lost 4 bases and 3 bases respectively, with 11 bases between them. The CDR3 region has the DNA TGTGCCAGCAGCCCCCGGAAAGGAACAGATACGCAGTATTTT. It translates to CASSPRKGTDTQYF.

The table lists this clone with a count of one. Additional DNA sequences in this sample encode the identical CDR3. The chain recombines TRBV5-4 with TRBJ2-3, with D possibly being TRBD1 (6 bases). Per the germline V gene, CDR1 is SGHNT and CDR2 is YYREEE (reference sequence). Trimming cost V 3 bases and J 3 bases, with 8 bases left between them. This CDR3 spans 13 amino acids. This chain's CDR3 is CASSSTGTDTQYF. In DNA form, the CDR3 reads TGTGCCAGCAGCTCTACAGGGACAGATACGCAGTATTTT.

This clone was counted a single time. The rearrangement links TRBV28 to TRBJ1-2; TRBD1 aligns across 8 bases. This CDR3 contains 16 residues. Trimming took 5 bases from V and 7 from J; bases not matched to a gene: 15. Germline CDR1 is MDHEN and CDR2 is SYDVKM. The CDR3 here is CASSAPGQVSPSGYTF. In nucleotides, the CDR3 is TGTGCCAGCAGTGCTCCGGGACAGGTATCCCCATCTGGCTACACCTTC.

The J gene is TRBJ1-1, the V gene TRBV7-3, with 11 bases that match TRBD1. This CDR3 comprises 15 residues. In germline, CDR1 is SGHTA, CDR2 FQGTGA. Trimming took 5 bases from V and 6 from J; bases not matched to a gene: 8. The CDR3 sequence: CASSPGQGVSAEAFF. The CDR3 DNA reads TGTGCCAGCAGCCCGGGACAGGGGGTTTCGGCTGAAGCTTTCTTT.

The DNA of the CDR3 is TGTGCCAGCAGTTACTCTCCCAGGGCCTATGGGGATGAGCAGTTCTTC. Its protein product is CASSYSPRAYGDEQFF. The rearrangement uses TRBV6-6 and TRBJ2-1, with D possibly matching TRBD1 (5 bases). The length of the CDR3 is 16 residues. V was shortened by 0 bases and J by 8 bases, with 17 bases between the two germline ends. The germline V gene encodes CDR1 MNHNY and CDR2 SVGAGI (reference sequence).